This T cell receptor beta chain emerged from a study of post-analysis software for immune sequencing data. TCR beta libraries were prepared from cDNA with unique molecular identifiers. TCRdb passed the PCR reads through MiXCR, listing each CDR3 protein once. The repertoire holds fewer than 550,000 distinct CDR3 sequences, with 34% as singletons. Losses at the gene ends were 6 bases for V and 2 bases for J; bases not matched to a gene: 11. CDR3 length equals 18 residues. Germline loops: CDR1 ENHRY, CDR2 SYGVKD. As regards this clonotype: Its cognate antigen is unknown.

Study results and caveats: Controls had lower frequencies than patients of 4 or 5 TRBV segments, which included TRBV5-6, TRBV5-1 and TRBV20-1.

The V call is TRBV10-3, the J call TRBJ2-3; 13 nucleotides line up with TRBD2. The TCR comes from a girl between 2 and 17 years old with multiple sclerosis. Sequencing used blood. DNA of the CDR3: TGTGCCATCAGGCCCGGGACTAGCGGGGCTCACTTCACAGATACGCAGTATTTT. Translation gives CAIRPGTSGAHFTDTQYF.